Sequencing of this T cell receptor (beta chain) was carried out in a study of regulatory T cells in long-lasting Graves disease. Study observations and caveats: Peripheral blood, not thyroid tissue, was the sole material studied.

Time point described: newly diagnosed GD, antithyroid drugs for less than 3 months. The TCR library was made from RNA extracted from PBMCs. According to the study, TCR beta libraries were built with iRepertoire HTBI primers and CDR3-region Arm-PCR. TCRdb re-called the multiplex PCR reads through MiXCR, storing one row per CDR3 protein. The repertoire holds around 320,000 distinct CDR3 sequences, with around 17% as singletons. This clonotype showed up many times. Antigen unknown. These data are also associated with another study on T cells in Graves' hyperthyroidism and ophthalmopathy.

Sample: peripheral blood mononuclear cells (PBMCs), taken at new diagnosis, from a patient treated with antithyroid drugs. The TCR originated in a middle-aged man with Graves disease.

The CDR3 sequence: CASMNLAGSGELFF. Written as DNA, the CDR3 is TGTGCCAGCATGAATCTAGCGGGGTCCGGGGAGCTGTTTTTT. The gene calls are TRBV2 and TRBJ2-2; TRBD2 aligns across 9 bases. Trimming cost V 7 bases and J 6 bases; bases outside gene matches: 6. CDR3 size: 14 residues. In germline, CDR1 is SNHLY, CDR2 FYNNEI.